This T cell receptor (beta chain) emerged from a study of cytomegalovirus exposure and HLA in healthy donors. Method: immunoSEQ multiplex PCR; TCRdb's copy keeps in-frame clones and lacks some. The sample lists over 120,000 clones, approximately 92% occurring once. The V gene end was trimmed by 1 base and the J gene end by 1 base; junction bases not matched to a gene: 3. There are 16 residues in the CDR3. The germline V gene has CDR1 SGHRS and CDR2 YFSETQ. The sample comprised PBMCs. The V gene is TRBV5-1, the J gene TRBJ2-7; the match to TRBD2 covers 12 bases. The clonotype was recovered from a woman between 18 and 30 years old in good health and CMV-seropositive. CDR3 in DNA: TGCGCCAGCAGCTTGACTAGCGGGGGGATATCCTACGAGCAGTACTTC. This sequence encodes CASSLTSGGISYEQYF.